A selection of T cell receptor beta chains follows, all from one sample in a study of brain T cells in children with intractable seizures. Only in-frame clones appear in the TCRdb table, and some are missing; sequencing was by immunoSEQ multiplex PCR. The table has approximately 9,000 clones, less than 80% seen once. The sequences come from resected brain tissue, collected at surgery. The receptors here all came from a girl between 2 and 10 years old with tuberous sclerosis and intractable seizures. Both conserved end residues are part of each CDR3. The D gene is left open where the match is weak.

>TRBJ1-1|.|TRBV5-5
TGTGCCAGCAGCTTGGAATGGGACACTGAAGCTTTCTTT
CASSLEWDTEAFF
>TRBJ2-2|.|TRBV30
TGTGCCTGGAGTGGGGTTTTTTTTGGGGGGAGGACCGGGGAGCTGTTTTTT
CAWSGVFFGGRTGELFF
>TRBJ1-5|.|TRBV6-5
TGTGCCAGCAGCCCCCTCTCTAGCAATCAGCCCCAGCATTTT
CASSPLSSNQPQHF
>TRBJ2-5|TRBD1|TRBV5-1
TGCGCCAGCAGAACAGGGGGCGCGGGAGAGACCCAGTACTTC
CASRTGGAGETQYF
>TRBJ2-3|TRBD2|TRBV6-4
TGTGCCAGCAGTGAATCCGGGGGGGCTTCAGATACGCAGTATTTT
CASSESGGASDTQYF
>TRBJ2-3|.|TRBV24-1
TGTGCCACCAGTGATTTTAACAGGGACACAGATACGCAGTATTTT
CATSDFNRDTDTQYF
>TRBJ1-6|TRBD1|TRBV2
TGTGCCAGCAGTCCGGGACAGGGGAATTCACCCCTCCACTTT
CASSPGQGNSPLHF
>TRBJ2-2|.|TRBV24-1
TGTGCCACCAGTGAAGGTAGCGACCCCGGGGAGCTGTTTTTT
CATSEGSDPGELFF
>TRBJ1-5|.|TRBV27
TGTGCCAGCAGTCGAACCACGCAGGGGAGTAGACAGCCCCAGCATTTT
CASSRTTQGSRQPQHF
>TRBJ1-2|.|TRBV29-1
TGCAGCGTTGACGAGGGACGGTATGGCTACACCTTC
CSVDEGRYGYTF
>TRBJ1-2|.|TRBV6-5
TGTGCCAGCAGTCAGGGTAGAAACTATGGCTACACCTTC
CASSQGRNYGYTF
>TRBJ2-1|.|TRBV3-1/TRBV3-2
TGTGCCAGCAGCCACGGGATGTGGGGGCAACACTACAATGAGCAGTTCTTC
CASSHGMWGQHYNEQFF
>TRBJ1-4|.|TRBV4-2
TGTGCCAGCAGCCAAGTCGACCGGGATATCAATGAAAAACTGTTTTTT
CASSQVDRDINEKLFF
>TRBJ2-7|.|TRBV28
TGTGCCAGCAGTTTAATCCGTTTGGGTTACGAGCAGTACTTC
CASSLIRLGYEQYF